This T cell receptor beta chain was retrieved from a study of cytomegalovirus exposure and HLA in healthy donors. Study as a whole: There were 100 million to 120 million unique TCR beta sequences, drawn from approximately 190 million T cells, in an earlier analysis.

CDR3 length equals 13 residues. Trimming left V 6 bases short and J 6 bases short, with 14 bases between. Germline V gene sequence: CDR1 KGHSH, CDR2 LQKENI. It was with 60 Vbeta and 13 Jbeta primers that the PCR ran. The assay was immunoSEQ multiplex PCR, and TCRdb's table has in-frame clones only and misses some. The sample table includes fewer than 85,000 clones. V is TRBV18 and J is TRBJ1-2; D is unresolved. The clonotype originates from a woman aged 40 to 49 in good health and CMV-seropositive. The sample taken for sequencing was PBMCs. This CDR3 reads CASSSRRADGYTF. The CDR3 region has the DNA TGTGCCAGCTCCTCACGGAGGGCCGATGGCTACACCTTC.